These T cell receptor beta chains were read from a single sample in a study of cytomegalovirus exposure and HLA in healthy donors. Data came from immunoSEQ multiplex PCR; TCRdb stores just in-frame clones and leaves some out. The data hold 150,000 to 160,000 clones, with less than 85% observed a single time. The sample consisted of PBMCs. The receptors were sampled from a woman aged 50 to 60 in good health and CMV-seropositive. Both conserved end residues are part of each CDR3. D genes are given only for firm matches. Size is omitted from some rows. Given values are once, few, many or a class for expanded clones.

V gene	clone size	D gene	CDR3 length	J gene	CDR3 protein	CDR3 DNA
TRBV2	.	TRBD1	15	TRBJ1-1	CASSDEGTGHTEAFF	TGTGCCAGCAGTGATGAGGGGACAGGGCACACTGAAGCTTTCTTT
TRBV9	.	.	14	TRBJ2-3	CASSLGEWADTQYF	TGTGCCAGCAGCTTAGGGGAGTGGGCAGATACGCAGTATTTT
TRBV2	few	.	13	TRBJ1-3	CAKGVYSGNTIYF	TGTGCCAAAGGGGTTTACTCTGGAAACACCATATATTTT
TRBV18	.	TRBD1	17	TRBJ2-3	CASSAIGTGAITDTQYF	TGTGCCAGCTCGGCAATTGGGACAGGAGCTATCACAGATACGCAGTATTTT
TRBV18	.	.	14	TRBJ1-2	CASSRDKQGSGYTF	TGTGCCAGCTCACGGGACAAACAGGGTTCAGGCTACACCTTC
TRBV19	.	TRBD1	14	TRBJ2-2	CASSFTGVGGELFF	TGTGCCAGTAGTTTCACAGGGGTGGGCGGGGAGCTGTTTTTT
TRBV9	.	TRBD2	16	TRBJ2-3	CASSVEGTSSVSTQYF	TGTGCCAGCAGCGTAGAAGGGACTAGCAGTGTCAGTACGCAGTATTTT
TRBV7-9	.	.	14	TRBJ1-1	CASRQGSGNTEAFF	TGTGCCAGCAGGCAGGGTTCAGGGAACACTGAAGCTTTCTTT
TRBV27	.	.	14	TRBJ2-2	CASSLGGSTGELFF	TGTGCCAGCAGTTTAGGAGGGTCCACCGGGGAGCTGTTTTTT
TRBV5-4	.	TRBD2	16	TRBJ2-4	CASSPGRDQAKNIQYF	TGTGCCAGCAGCCCTGGGAGGGACCAAGCCAAAAACATTCAGTACTTC
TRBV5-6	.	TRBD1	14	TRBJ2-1	CASSWGDRGGEQFF	TGTGCCAGCAGCTGGGGGGACAGGGGGGGTGAGCAGTTCTTC
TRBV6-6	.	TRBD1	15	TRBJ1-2	CASRTRQGSNYGYTF	TGTGCCAGCAGAACACGACAGGGTTCGAACTATGGCTACACCTTC
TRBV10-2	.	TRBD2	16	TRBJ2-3	CATGTSGGGYTDTQYF	TGCGCCACCGGGACTAGCGGGGGGGGGTACACAGATACGCAGTATTTT
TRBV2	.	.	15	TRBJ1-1	CASRDSAQMNTEAFF	TGTGCCAGCAGAGACAGCGCCCAAATGAACACTGAAGCTTTCTTT
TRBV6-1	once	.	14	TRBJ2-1	CASSVPSENNEQFF	TGTGCCAGCAGTGTTCCTAGCGAGAACAATGAGCAGTTCTTC
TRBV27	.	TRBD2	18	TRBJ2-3	CASSLMGLAGDSTDTQYF	TGTGCCAGCAGTTTAATGGGACTAGCGGGAGATAGCACAGATACGCAGTATTTT
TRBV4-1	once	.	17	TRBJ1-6	CASSPLPAGSYNSPLHF	TGCGCCAGCAGCCCCCTTCCGGCGGGTTCCTATAATTCACCCCTCCACTTT
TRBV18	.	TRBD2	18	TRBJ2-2	CASSDIGGLAANTGELFF	TGTGCCAGCTCGGACATCGGAGGGCTAGCGGCGAACACCGGGGAGCTGTTTTTT
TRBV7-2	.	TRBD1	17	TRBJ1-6	CASSKTTAGTGNSPLHF	TGTGCCAGCAGCAAAACGACCGCCGGGACAGGGAATTCACCCCTCCACTTT
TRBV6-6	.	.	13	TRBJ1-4	CAGQVVPNEKLFF	TGTGCCGGCCAGGTGGTTCCCAATGAAAAACTGTTTTTT
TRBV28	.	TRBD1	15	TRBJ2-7	CASSPPGQGSYEQYF	TGTGCCAGCAGTCCTCCGGGACAGGGAAGCTACGAGCAGTACTTC
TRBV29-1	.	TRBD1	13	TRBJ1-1	CSVDRDRNTEAFF	TGCAGCGTTGACCGGGACAGGAACACTGAAGCTTTCTTT
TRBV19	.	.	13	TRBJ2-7	CASSREGGSEQYF	TGTGCCAGTAGTAGAGAGGGGGGGAGCGAGCAGTACTTC
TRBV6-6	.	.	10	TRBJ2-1	CASGQREQFF	TGTGCCAGCGGTCAGAGGGAGCAGTTCTTC
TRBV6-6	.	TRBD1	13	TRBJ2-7	CASSSQDRAEQYF	TGTGCCAGCAGTTCTCAGGACAGGGCCGAGCAGTACTTC
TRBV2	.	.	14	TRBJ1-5	CASSPVGSNQPQHF	TGTGCCAGCAGCCCGGTGGGCAGCAATCAGCCCCAGCATTTT
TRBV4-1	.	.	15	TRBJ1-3	CASSQVFQGTNTIYF	TGCGCCAGCAGCCAAGTTTTTCAGGGTACAAACACCATATATTTT
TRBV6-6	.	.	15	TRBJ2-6	CASSYGTSGANVLTF	TGTGCCAGCAGTTACGGGACTTCTGGGGCCAACGTCCTGACTTTC
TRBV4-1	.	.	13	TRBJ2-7	CASSQDGFYEQYF	TGCGCCAGCAGCCAAGATGGCTTCTACGAGCAGTACTTC
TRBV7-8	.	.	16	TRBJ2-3	CASSLVDTPSTDTQYF	TGTGCCAGCAGCTTAGTGGACACCCCTAGCACAGATACGCAGTATTTT
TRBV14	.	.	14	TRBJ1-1	CASSPAGMNTEAFF	TGTGCCAGCAGTCCCGCGGGAATGAACACTGAAGCTTTCTTT
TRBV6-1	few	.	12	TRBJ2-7	CASSEQGYEQYF	TGTGCCAGCAGTGAACAGGGTTACGAGCAGTACTTC
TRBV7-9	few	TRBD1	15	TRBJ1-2	CASSFGAQGEEGYTF	TGTGCCAGCAGCTTTGGAGCCCAGGGGGAAGAGGGCTACACCTTC
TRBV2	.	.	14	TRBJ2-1	CASRRGTVFNEQFF	TGTGCCAGCAGACGGGGGACAGTCTTCAATGAGCAGTTCTTC
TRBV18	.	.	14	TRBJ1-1	CASSLDQGNTEAFF	TGTGCCAGCTCACTTGACCAGGGGAACACTGAAGCTTTCTTT
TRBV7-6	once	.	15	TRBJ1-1	CASSLGPSGNTEAFF	TGTGCCAGCAGCTTAGGTCCCAGCGGGAACACTGAAGCTTTCTTT
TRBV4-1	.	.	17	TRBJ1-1	CASSPTAGSGDRTEAFF	TGCGCCAGCAGCCCAACGGCGGGGTCAGGCGACCGCACTGAAGCTTTCTTT
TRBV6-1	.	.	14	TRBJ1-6	CASSEEDTNSPLHF	TGTGCCAGCAGTGAAGAGGACACTAATTCACCCCTCCACTTT
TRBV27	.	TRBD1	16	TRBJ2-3	CASSWDRGTLTDTQYF	TGTGCCAGCAGCTGGGACAGGGGAACTCTGACAGATACGCAGTATTTT
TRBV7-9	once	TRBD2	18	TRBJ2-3	CASSPESVLAGSRGGQYF	TGTGCCAGCAGCCCAGAATCGGTCTTAGCGGGGTCAAGAGGGGGGCAGTATTTT
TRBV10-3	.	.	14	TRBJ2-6	CATKEVSGANVLTF	TGTGCCACCAAGGAGGTCTCTGGGGCCAACGTCCTGACTTTC
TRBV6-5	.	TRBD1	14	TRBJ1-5	CASNHRGSNQPQHF	TGTGCCAGCAATCACAGGGGGAGCAATCAGCCCCAGCATTTT
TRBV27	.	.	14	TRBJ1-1	CASSLAGANTEAFF	TGTGCCAGCAGTTTGGCAGGGGCGAACACTGAAGCTTTCTTT
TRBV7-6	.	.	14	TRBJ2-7	CASSGGDLLREQYF	TGTGCCAGCAGCGGCGGGGACTTGCTACGCGAGCAGTACTTC
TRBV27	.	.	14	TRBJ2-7	CASSFRGGLYEQYF	TGTGCCAGCAGTTTTAGGGGGGGCCTTTACGAGCAGTACTTC
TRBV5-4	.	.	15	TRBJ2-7	CASSPRTGSSYEQYF	TGTGCCAGCAGCCCCCGGACGGGAAGCTCCTACGAGCAGTACTTC
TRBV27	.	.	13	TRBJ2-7	CASTGGLSYEQYF	TGTGCCAGCACGGGGGGCCTATCCTACGAGCAGTACTTC
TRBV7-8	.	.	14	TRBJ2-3	CASSPYPRGDTQYF	TGTGCCAGCAGCCCCTACCCCCGGGGGGATACGCAGTATTTT
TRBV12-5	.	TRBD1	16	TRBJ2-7	CASGLAAGTGTYEQYF	TGTGCTAGTGGTTTGGCAGCCGGGACAGGGACATACGAGCAGTACTTC